The 32 T cell receptor beta chains listed next were all sequenced from one sample in a study of blood T cells in healthy people across ages. Using a J-beta primer mix together with a sample-barcoded 5' primer, a second PCR was run for 7 to 11 cycles. TCRdb re-derived calls from the 5' RACE reads in MiXCR, one entry per CDR3 protein. The data contain about 1.7 million distinct CDR3 sequences, 28% of them singletons. The sequencing sample was made of blood. The receptor set was obtained from a woman under 40 in good health.

The chain is built from TRBV28 and TRBJ1-5, with 10 bases lining up with TRBD1. CDR3 size: 18 residues. Germline CDR1 and CDR2: MDHEN and SYDVKM. V trimming: 5 bases; J trimming: 1 base; junction bases outside the gene matches: 11. The CDR3 nucleotides read TGTGCCAGCAGTACTGGGACAGGGGAGAGATTGAGCAATCAGCCCCAGCATTTT. As protein: CASSTGTGERLSNQPQHF. The full variable domain, its missing parts supplied by reference TRBV28 and TRBJ1-5, is DVKVTQSSRYLVKRTGEKVFLECVQDMDHENMFWYRQDPGLGLRLIYFSYDVKMKEKGDIPEGYSVSREKKERFSLILESASTNQTSMYLCASSTGTGERLSNQPQHFGDGTRLSIL.

Of note for this clonotype: At one boundary the junction diverges from the germline segment, which might be a read error. J is TRBJ2-7 and V is TRBV20-1; TRBD1 is a possible D gene (6 bases). Germline CDR1 is DFQATT and CDR2 is SNEGSKA (reference sequence). This CDR3 is 15 amino acids long. The CDR3 sequence: CSARDNRVSYNERYF. The CDR3, as DNA: TGCAGTGCTAGAGATAACAGGGTCTCCTACAATGAGCGGTACTTC.

V usage is TRBV7-2 and J usage is TRBJ1-2, with 10 bases matching TRBD1. CDR3 length: 14 amino acids. Germline CDR1 is SGHTA and CDR2 is FQGNSA. Losses at the gene ends were 5 bases for V and 8 bases for J; bases not matched to a gene: 8. As DNA, the CDR3 is TGTGCCAGCAGCAGGGAGGGACAGGGGAGAGGCTACACCTTC. Protein sequence: CASSREGQGRGYTF.

In its sample, this clonotype was seen a few times. This rearrangement joins TRBV12-3 or TRBV12-4 to TRBJ2-3, with D perhaps TRBD1 (6 bases). The CDR3 spans 14 residues. Trimming removed 1 base from V and 5 bases from J, with 10 bases in between. DNA of the CDR3: TGTGCCAGCAGTTTAGGGACAGCGATAGATACGCAGTATTTT. Translated, it gives CASSLGTAIDTQYF.

V is TRBV30 and J is TRBJ1-4; no clear D. The CDR3 extends over 14 amino acids. The germline V and J ends were trimmed by 1 base and 4 bases, with 10 bases remaining between them. Germline CDR1 is GTSNPN and CDR2 is SVGIG (reference sequence). Here the CDR3 DNA reads TGTGCCTGGAGTGGGAGTTTCATTAATGAAAAACTGTTTTTT. It is translated as CAWSGSFINEKLFF.

The table lists this clonotype with a few counts. The chain employs TRBV5-1 and TRBJ1-6; possible D gene TRBD1, 5 bases. The CDR3 has 16 amino acids. Germline loops: CDR1 SGHRS, CDR2 YFSETQ. V was trimmed by 4 bases and J by 14 bases, leaving 25 bases between them. The CDR3 nucleotides are TGCGCCAGCAGCGTCGCGGGGGAGACATCGTTTAGATCCCTCCACTTT. Encoded protein: CASSVAGETSFRSLHF.

This clonotype was detected ten times or more. The rearrangement links TRBV29-1 to TRBJ1-2; no reliable D call. In germline, CDR1 is SQVTM, CDR2 ANQGSEA. V was shortened by 0 bases and J by 8 bases, with 10 bases between the two germline ends. This CDR3 is built from 12 residues. CDR3 sequence reads: CSVEDRVEGYTF. DNA for the CDR3: TGCAGCGTTGAAGATCGCGTGGAGGGCTACACCTTC.

The chain is built from TRBV2 and TRBJ1-1; no clear D gene. In germline, CDR1 is SNHLY, CDR2 FYNNEI. This CDR3 spans 15 amino acids. Trimming took off 4 bases at V and 2 bases at J, with 14 bases between the two ends. The CDR3 protein is CASSGGSGRNTEAFF. Here the CDR3 DNA reads TGTGCCAGCAGTGGGGGTTCGGGCAGAAACACTGAAGCTTTCTTT.

The chain joins TRBV6-2 or TRBV6-3 to TRBJ1-2, with unresolved D. This CDR3 is built from 13 residues. CDR1 and CDR2 (germline): MNHEY, SVGEGT. With 6 bases removed from V and 1 base from J, the gap between germline ends came to 9 bases. The CDR3 region has the DNA TGTGCCAGCAGAGGCGGCGTTAACTATGGCTACACCTTC. The encoded protein is CASRGGVNYGYTF.

This clonotype was seen ten or more times. The V and J genes are TRBV20-1 and TRBJ1-2, with D tentatively TRBD1 (5 bases). Trimming left V 0 bases short and J 5 bases short, with 13 bases between. Germline V gene lookup returns CDR1 DFQATT and CDR2 SNEGSKA (reference sequence). The CDR3 sequence is 14 residues long. CDR3 sequence reads: CSARDMRGGYGYTF. In DNA form, the CDR3 reads TGCAGTGCTAGAGATATGCGGGGGGGTTATGGCTACACCTTC.

This clonotype came up many times. This sequence joins TRBV4-3 and TRBJ2-1; perhaps TRBD1 as D (6 bases). Germline V gene data show CDR1 as LGHNA and CDR2 as YSLEER. The CDR3 is made up of 15 amino acids. Trimming took off 0 bases at V and 11 bases at J, with 17 bases between the two ends. CDR3 loop: CASSQDSVGQTKQFF. The CDR3, as DNA: TGCGCCAGCAGCCAAGATTCGGTGGGACAAACAAAGCAGTTCTTC.

In this sample, this clonotype turned up once. Sequence at one end of the junction differs from germline and may be a read error. The V call is TRBV27, the J call TRBJ1-5; 7 bases are shared with TRBD1. Germline values: CDR1 MNHEY, CDR2 SMNVEV (reference sequence). This CDR3 is built from 15 residues. This chain's CDR3 is CASGSGTVINQPQRF. As DNA, the CDR3 is TGTGCCAGCGGATCCGGGACAGTGATCAATCAGCCCCAGCGTTTT.

This clonotype showed up just a few times. The junction differs from germline at one of its ends, possibly a read error. This chain joins TRBV30 and TRBJ2-3; D gene unclear. The CDR3 extends over 10 amino acids. The germline V gene has CDR1 GTSNPN and CDR2 SVGIG (reference sequence). As DNA, the CDR3 is TGCACATATGGGGCAGATACGCAGTATTTT. This translates into CTYGADTQYF. Filled out from reference TRBV30 and TRBJ2-3, the complete variable domain reads SQTIHQWPATLVQPVGSPLSLECTVEGTSNPNLYWYRQAAGRGLQLLFYSVGIGQISSEVPQNLSASRPQDRQFILSSKKLLLSDSGFYLCTYGADTQYFGPGTRLTVL.

V and J are TRBV12-3 or TRBV12-4 and TRBJ1-2, with D hard to call. Trimming pared 5 bases from V and 6 bases from J, leaving 16 bases between. The CDR3 runs 14 residues. DNA for the CDR3: TGTGCCAGCAGTCTTCGAGGCAGTTGGGATGGCTACACCTTC. Protein sequence: CASSLRGSWDGYTF.

The chain couples TRBV6-1 to TRBJ2-2; D perhaps matches TRBD1 (5 bases). Trimming took off 2 bases at V and 9 bases at J, with 16 bases between the two ends. The germline CDR1 and CDR2 sequences are MNHNS and SASEGT. CDR3 length equals 15 residues. The CDR3 reads CASSEFWGVVRELFF. CDR3 DNA: TGTGCCAGCAGTGAATTCTGGGGCGTAGTCCGGGAGCTGTTTTTT.

The chain recombines TRBV12-3 or TRBV12-4 with TRBJ2-7, with 7 bases aligning to TRBD2. J gave up 4 bases and V 5 bases, and 11 bases lay outside the gene matches. The CDR3 extends over 15 amino acids. In nucleotides, the CDR3 is TGTGCCAGCAGTCCCGGCGGGAGCCAAACATACGAGCAGTACTTC. Protein sequence: CASSPGGSQTYEQYF.

The genes are TRBV12-3 or TRBV12-4 and TRBJ2-7; 7 positions match TRBD1. This CDR3 comprises 13 residues. V shed 3 bases and J 6 bases; nucleotides not matched to a gene: 5. In DNA form, the CDR3 reads TGTGCCAGCAGTTTTACAGGGGAAAGCGAGCAGTACTTC. Translating it yields CASSFTGESEQYF.

This clonotype showed up just once. The chain joins TRBV10-1 to TRBJ1-1; TRBD1 is a possible D gene (5 bases). This CDR3 is 13 amino acids long. V lost 2 bases and J lost 6, with 10 bases in between. In germline, CDR1 is WNHNN, CDR2 SYGVQD (reference sequence). CDR3 coding DNA: TGCGCCAGCAGTGAGGGTGTGGGGGCTGAAGCTTTCTTT. Residues: CASSEGVGAEAFF.

J is TRBJ1-6 and V is TRBV12-3 or TRBV12-4; 7 bases map to TRBD1. J gave up 8 bases and V 6 bases, and 4 bases lay outside the gene matches. The CDR3 is 13 amino acids. The DNA for the CDR3 is TGTGCCAGCAGGCTCCAGGGGGATTCACCCCTCCACTTT. It encodes CASRLQGDSPLHF.

The J gene is TRBJ2-5, the V gene TRBV28; weak D call: TRBD1 (6 bases). Germline CDR1 and CDR2: MDHEN and SYDVKM. Trimming stripped 6 bases from V and 2 bases from J, with 13 bases between. There are 14 residues in the CDR3. CDR3 nucleotides: TGTGCCAGCAGGCCAGGGGATATACAAGAGACCCAGTACTTC. Translation gives CASRPGDIQETQYF.

This clonotype was counted a few times. V gene TRBV7-9 combines with J gene TRBJ2-1; D is possibly TRBD1 (6 bases). V lost 5 bases to trimming and J lost 7 bases, with 12 bases between them. There are 13 residues in the CDR3. Germline CDR1 reads SEHNR; CDR2 reads FQNEAQ (reference sequence). The CDR3 DNA sequence: TGTGCCAGCAGCCATAGGCAGGGGAATGAGCAGTTCTTC. Its protein product is CASSHRQGNEQFF.

The gene calls are TRBV7-2 and TRBJ2-1; 7 nucleotides align to TRBD2. The CDR3 extends over 14 amino acids. Trimming removed 5 bases from V and 3 bases from J; junction bases left unmatched: 4. CDR1 SGHTA and CDR2 FQGNSA come from the germline V gene. CDR3 loop: CASSASGLYNEQFF. The CDR3 nucleotides are TGTGCCAGCAGCGCTAGCGGCCTCTACAATGAGCAGTTCTTC.

There are a few counts of this clonotype. V usage is TRBV7-9 and J usage is TRBJ2-1, with 10 bases matching TRBD2. V lost 0 bases to trimming and J lost 11 bases; unmatched junction nucleotides: 7. Germline values: CDR1 SEHNR, CDR2 FQNEAQ (reference sequence). CDR3 length: 15 residues. The CDR3 protein is CASSLARLAGVQQFF. The CDR3, as DNA: TGTGCCAGCAGCTTAGCGCGGCTAGCGGGAGTTCAGCAGTTCTTC.

The rearrangement links TRBV20-1 to TRBJ2-1, with TRBD2 as a possible D gene (7 bases). This CDR3 has 13 amino acids. Germline CDR1 is DFQATT and CDR2 is SNEGSKA (reference sequence). CDR3 sequence (DNA): TGCAGCGGAGGGGGGGCCTTTGGGGATGAGCAGTTCTTC. Translated, it gives CSGGGAFGDEQFF.

The chain recombines TRBV20-1 with TRBJ2-1; maybe TRBD2 (5 bases). Germline V gene sequence: CDR1 DFQATT, CDR2 SNEGSKA (reference sequence). Trimming left V 6 bases short and J 7 bases short, with 22 bases between. CDR3 size: 15 residues. The CDR3 DNA reads as TGCAGTGCCAAAGAGCGAGCGGCTTGGGGTAATGAGCAGTTCTTC. Protein product: CSAKERAAWGNEQFF.

This clonotype was counted only a few times. The chain couples TRBV15 to TRBJ1-2, with 8 bases aligning to TRBD1. The length of the CDR3 is 14 residues. The trim removed 4 bases at V and 4 bases at J, leaving 5 bases unmatched. Germline V gene lookup returns CDR1 LNHNV and CDR2 YYDKDF (reference sequence). The CDR3 DNA reads as TGTGCCACCAGCAATCCCGGGACAGGCTATGGCTACACCTTC. Translated: CATSNPGTGYGYTF.

This clonotype came up a few times. CDR3 protein: CASSQDDFRSYNEQFF. DNA for the CDR3: TGCGCCAGCAGCCAAGACGATTTCCGCTCCTACAATGAGCAGTTCTTC. V gene TRBV4-1 combines with J gene TRBJ2-1; no clear D gene. V gave up 0 bases and J gave up 0 bases, with 9 bases separating them. Germline CDR1 and CDR2: MGHRA and YSYEKL. CDR3 size: 16 residues.

Regarding this clonotype: In this CDR3 the conserved last residue, phenylalanine or tryptophan, is missing, so a read error is likely. The chain has TRBV29-1 and TRBJ2-4; a weak D match, TRBD1 (8 bases). The CDR3 is 13 residues long. Germline V gene data show CDR1 as SQVTM and CDR2 as ANQGSEA. CDR3 residues: CSVGTGGGNIQYV. CDR3 bases: TGCAGTGTGGGCACAGGGGGGGGAAACATTCAGTACGTC.

This clonotype was recorded many times. The chain links TRBV7-2 to TRBJ2-5; D gene ambiguous. V gave up 5 bases and J gave up 7 bases, with 11 bases separating them. The CDR3 extends over 12 amino acids. Germline-derived CDR1 and CDR2 are SGHTA and FQGNSA. DNA for the CDR3: TGTGCCAGCAGCCTAGGATGGGGGACCCAGTACTTC. As protein: CASSLGWGTQYF. Drawing the rest from reference TRBV7-2 and TRBJ2-5, the complete variable domain is GAGVSQSPSNKVTEKGKDVELRCDPISGHTALYWYRQSLGQGLEFLIYFQGNSAPDKSGLPSDRFSAERTGGSVSTLTIQRTQQEDSAVYLCASSLGWGTQYFGPGTRLLVL.

In its sample, this clonotype was seen a few times. This chain uses TRBV6-1 with TRBJ1-5; 7 positions match TRBD1. Unmatched junction bases numbered 7, after V lost 2 bases and J lost 9 bases. Germline V CDR1 and CDR2: MNHNS, SASEGT. The CDR3 runs to 14 residues. The CDR3 region is CASSEQGGIGPQHF. CDR3 DNA sequence: TGTGCCAGCAGTGAACAGGGGGGCATAGGGCCCCAGCATTTT.

This chain joins TRBV20-1 and TRBJ1-1; 7 bases align to TRBD1. The CDR3 loop spans 13 amino acids. V was pared by 8 bases and J by 4 bases, with 10 bases of the junction left unmatched. Per the germline V gene, CDR1 is DFQATT and CDR2 is SNEGSKA (reference sequence). Here the CDR3 reads CSPERGRATEAFF. Written as DNA, the CDR3 is TGCAGTCCAGAAAGGGGGCGCGCCACTGAAGCTTTCTTT.

This clonotype turned up a few times. This chain links TRBV27 with TRBJ1-6, with D possibly being TRBD1 (6 bases). CDR1 MNHEY and CDR2 SMNVEV come from the germline V gene (reference sequence). V dropped 3 bases and J dropped 9 bases, with 21 bases sitting between them. The CDR3 has 17 amino acids. The CDR3 DNA reads as TGTGCCAGCAGTTTTCGTTCCCCCCTCGGGGGGCTTTCACCCCTCCACTTT. Its protein is CASSFRSPLGGLSPLHF.